The 23 T cell receptor beta chains in this list originate from one sample, sequenced in a study of T cell repertoires in aging, cancer and after chemotherapy. Rearranged V-D-J TRB sequences were amplified with a mixed TRB-A/B primer pool. From the multiplex PCR reads, TCRdb called clonotypes with MiXCR, one entry per CDR3 protein. The profile covers 2,500 to 3,000 distinct CDR3 sequences, with less than 25% appearing a single time and about 14% taken by the ten largest. The template was genomic DNA from peripheral blood, not RNA. The sequenced sample was blood. The receptors stem from a human donor with a solid tumor.

In this sample, this clonotype is medium-sized (0.01 to 0.1%). The V and J genes are TRBV6-2 or TRBV6-3 and TRBJ1-1; unclear D gene. This CDR3 region has 15 residues. The germline V and J ends were trimmed by 0 bases and 1 base, with 9 bases remaining between them. Germline-derived CDR1 and CDR2 are MNHEY and SVGEGT. CDR3 loop: CASSYSGIGNTEAFF. The CDR3 nucleotides are TGTGCCAGCAGTTACTCGGGGATCGGGAACACTGAAGCTTTCTTT.

By frequency in the sample, this clonotype is medium-sized. The CDR3 spells CAIRTGAGYGYTF. CDR3 sequence (DNA): TGTGCCATCAGGACAGGGGCGGGCTATGGCTACACCTTC. The J gene is TRBJ1-2, the V gene TRBV10-3, with 8 positions matching TRBD1. V shed 6 bases and J 4 bases; nucleotides not matched to a gene: 4. There are 13 residues in the CDR3. From germline, CDR1 is ENHRY and CDR2 SYGVKD.

By sample share, this clonotype is large. The chain joins TRBV6-5 to TRBJ2-6, with D perhaps TRBD1 or TRBD2 (6 bases each). The CDR3 contains 15 residues. V lost 7 bases and J 3 bases, leaving 13 bases between the germline ends. CDR1 is MNHEY, CDR2 SVGAGI, per germline. Written as DNA, the CDR3 is TGTGCCAGCACCAACGGAGGGGGTGGGGCCAACGTCCTGACTTTC. This sequence encodes CASTNGGGGANVLTF.

This clonotype is deemed medium-sized (0.01 to 0.1%). The V gene is TRBV5-1, the J gene TRBJ2-3, with 10 bases aligning to TRBD1. Germline lookup yields CDR1 SGHRS and CDR2 YFSETQ. This CDR3 has 15 amino acids. The J segment lost 6 bases and the V segment lost 4 bases, leaving 8 bases of the junction unmatched. The DNA for the CDR3 is TGCGCCAGCAGCCACGGGACAGGGGCAGGGGATACGCAGTATTTT. Protein sequence: CASSHGTGAGDTQYF.

The chain has TRBV6-5 and TRBJ2-5; perhaps TRBD1 as D (5 bases). This CDR3 spans 11 amino acids. Germline-derived CDR1 and CDR2 are MNHEY and SVGAGI. Trimming removed 6 bases at V and 5 bases at J, with 7 bases between. CDR3 DNA: TGTGCCAGCAGAAGGGGCGAGACCCAGTACTTC. Protein product: CASRRGETQYF.

This clonotype ranks as medium-sized. The gene calls are TRBV5-1 and TRBJ2-3; the D gene is possibly TRBD1 (5 bases). The CDR3 length is 17 residues. Germline loops: CDR1 SGHRS, CDR2 YFSETQ. V shed 0 bases and J shed 0 bases, with 14 bases lying between them. The CDR3 loop is CASSLAPLGVSTDTQYF. For the CDR3, the DNA is TGCGCCAGCAGCTTGGCCCCCTTAGGGGTGAGCACAGATACGCAGTATTTT. Full variable domain (missing parts from reference TRBV5-1 and TRBJ2-3): KAGVTQTPRYLIKTRGQQVTLSCSPISGHRSVSWYQQTPGQGLQFLFEYFSETQRNKGNFPGRFSGRQFSNSRSEMNVSTLELGDSALYLCASSLAPLGVSTDTQYFGPGTRLTVL.

This clonotype is medium-sized within its sample. The chain employs TRBV18 and TRBJ2-7, with 11 positions matching TRBD2. The V and J ends lost 3 bases and 7 bases, in that order; junction bases with no gene match: 11. CDR3 length: 16 residues. Germline assignment: CDR1 KGHSH and CDR2 LQKENI. Here the CDR3 reads CASSPGSGLAGREQYF. CDR3 bases: TGTGCCAGCTCACCGGGTAGCGGACTAGCGGGTCGTGAGCAGTACTTC.

In this sample, this clonotype is large. This sequence joins TRBV19 and TRBJ2-6, with a tentative D call TRBD2 (5 bases). The CDR3 contains 15 residues. V lost 7 bases, J lost 3 bases, and 13 bases lay in between. Germline V CDR1 and CDR2: LNHDA, SQIVND (reference sequence). This CDR3 reads CASNNLAGGANVLTF. The CDR3 DNA reads TGTGCCAGTAACAACTTGGCGGGTGGGGCCAACGTCCTGACTTTC.

In its sample, this clonotype ranks as medium-sized (0.01 to 0.1%). The J gene is TRBJ2-1, the V gene TRBV10-3; possible D gene TRBD1, 5 bases. The CDR3 extends over 15 amino acids. The V and J ends lost 10 bases and 5 bases respectively, with 21 bases between them. The V gene's germline CDR1 is ENHRY and CDR2 SYGVKD. The chain's CDR3 is CATLPRQSTHNEQFF. The DNA for the CDR3 is TGTGCCACCTTACCACGACAGAGCACACACAATGAGCAGTTCTTC.

A few counts support this clonotype. The rearrangement links TRBV20-1 to TRBJ2-7; 8 positions match TRBD2. CDR1 and CDR2 from the germline V gene are DFQATT and SNEGSKA (reference sequence). Trimming removed 6 bases from V and 2 bases from J; junction bases left unmatched: 9. CDR3 size: 14 residues. The CDR3, as DNA: TGCAGTGCGGACCCGGGACTAGGGACCTACGAGCAGTACTTC. It translates to CSADPGLGTYEQYF.

This clonotype was detected a few times. The chain carries TRBV4-2 and TRBJ1-4; no clear D. Trimming cost V 1 base and J 4 bases, with 7 bases left between them. The CDR3 consists of 14 residues. From germline, CDR1 is LGHNA and CDR2 YNFKEQ. CDR3 loop: CASSQGLVNEKLFF. Written as DNA, the CDR3 is TGTGCCAGCAGCCAAGGTTTGGTTAATGAAAAACTGTTTTTT.

This clonotype is classed as medium-sized (0.01 to 0.1%). The gene calls are TRBV6-5 and TRBJ1-5; TRBD1 matches 9 bases. Germline lookup yields CDR1 MNHEY and CDR2 SVGAGI. V lost 6 bases, J lost 4 bases, and 4 bases stayed unmatched. The CDR3 runs to 14 residues. The CDR3 sequence is CASRQDRGNQPQHF. CDR3 DNA: TGTGCCAGCAGACAGGACAGGGGTAATCAGCCCCAGCATTTT.

Sample share makes this clonotype medium-sized (0.01 to 0.1%). This rearrangement joins TRBV5-1 to TRBJ2-3; TRBD1 aligns across 7 bases. Per the germline V gene, CDR1 is SGHRS and CDR2 is YFSETQ. This CDR3 is 15 amino acids long. With 3 bases clipped from V and 6 bases from J, the junction kept 10 bases outside the gene matches. The CDR3: CASSSALTGTDTQYF. CDR3 nucleotide sequence: TGCGCCAGCAGCTCCGCCCTGACAGGGACCGATACGCAGTATTTT.

This clonotype was found a few times. The CDR3 nucleotides read TGTGCCAGCAGCTTGCCCCTGTTGGGCAATGAGCAGTTCTTC. It codes for CASSLPLLGNEQFF. This rearrangement joins TRBV7-9 to TRBJ2-1; D is undetermined. CDR1 and CDR2 from the germline V gene are SEHNR and FQNEAQ (reference sequence). The V gene lost 3 bases and the J gene lost 6 bases, with 12 bases spanning the gap. The CDR3 sequence is 14 residues long.

The V call is TRBV7-2, the J call TRBJ2-3; 10 bases map to TRBD2. Germline loops: CDR1 SGHTA, CDR2 FQGNSA. Losses at the gene ends were 2 bases for V and 0 bases for J; bases not matched to a gene: 5. The CDR3 is 17 residues long. The CDR3 loop reads CASSLSSGGFSTDTQYF. The CDR3 DNA reads TGTGCCAGCAGCTTATCTAGCGGGGGCTTTAGCACAGATACGCAGTATTTT.

J is TRBJ1-5 and V is TRBV5-8; 7 bases agree with TRBD1. Germline V gene data show CDR1 as SGHTS and CDR2 as YDEGEE. V was clipped by 4 bases and J by 4 bases; unmatched bases: 5. The CDR3 runs 14 residues. This CDR3 reads CASSRNRGNQPQHF. CDR3 coding DNA: TGTGCCAGCAGCCGCAACAGGGGAAATCAGCCCCAGCATTTT.

This clonotype turned up a few times. This chain links TRBV27 with TRBJ2-4; 15 bases agree with TRBD2. Germline V lookup: CDR1 MNHEY, CDR2 SMNVEV (reference sequence). The CDR3 totals 18 residues. V gave up 4 bases and J gave up 0 bases; unmatched junction bases: 4. CDR3 region: CASSSPGLAGGAKNIQYF. The CDR3 DNA sequence: TGTGCCAGCAGTTCTCCGGGACTAGCGGGAGGAGCCAAAAACATTCAGTACTTC.

This clonotype qualifies as large. The chain joins TRBV19 to TRBJ1-2, with D possibly being TRBD1 (5 bases). The CDR3 covers 11 residues. Trimming pared 3 bases from V and 8 bases from J, leaving 7 bases between. CDR1 LNHDA and CDR2 SQIVND come from the germline V gene (reference sequence). Here the CDR3 DNA reads TGTGCCAGTAGTATCGCAGGGGGCTACACCTTC. Its translation is CASSIAGGYTF.

Sample share makes this clonotype medium-sized. The rearrangement joins TRBV10-3 to TRBJ2-1; D remains unclear. This CDR3 has 14 residues. The V end lost 6 bases, the J end lost 4 bases, and 13 bases lay between the germline ends. Per germline, CDR1 ENHRY and CDR2 SYGVKD. The CDR3 nucleotides read TGTGCCATCAGCAATCCCCAGGAATACAATGAGCAGTTCTTC. It specifies CAISNPQEYNEQFF.

This clonotype is judged large. The V call is TRBV12-3 or TRBV12-4, the J call TRBJ1-1; D not resolved. The CDR3 has 17 amino acids. The germline V and J ends were trimmed by 3 bases and 0 bases, with 17 bases remaining between them. The CDR3 sequence is CASSFVAGREMNTEAFF. The CDR3 DNA reads TGTGCCAGCAGTTTTGTGGCAGGTAGGGAGATGAACACTGAAGCTTTCTTT.

By share of the sample, this clonotype is medium-sized. This chain links TRBV6-2 or TRBV6-3 with TRBJ2-2; perhaps TRBD2 as D (6 bases). Germline assignment: CDR1 MNHEY and CDR2 SVGEGT. With 5 bases removed from V and 2 bases from J, the gap between germline ends came to 18 bases. This CDR3 has 17 residues. CDR3 in amino acids: CASSTYSGTPNTGELFF. CDR3 nucleotide sequence: TGTGCCAGCAGTACCTACTCCGGGACTCCCAACACCGGGGAGCTGTTTTTT.

V gene TRBV7-9 combines with J gene TRBJ2-7; the match to TRBD1 covers 8 bases. With V trimmed by 0 bases and J by 3 bases, 4 bases remained unmatched. CDR3 length equals 15 residues. From germline, CDR1 is SEHNR and CDR2 FQNEAQ (reference sequence). The CDR3 nucleotides read TGTGCCAGCAGCTTAGCGTTGACAGGGGTCTACGAGCAGTACTTC. Encoded protein: CASSLALTGVYEQYF.

By sample share, this clonotype is medium-sized. The chain joins TRBV30 to TRBJ2-3; weak D call: TRBD1 (7 bases). V lost 3 bases, J lost 8 bases, and 12 bases lay in between. Per germline, CDR1 GTSNPN and CDR2 SVGIG (reference sequence). The CDR3 runs 12 residues. The CDR3 loop is CAWSGQGGTQYF. The DNA for the CDR3 is TGTGCCTGGAGCGGGCAGGGGGGTACGCAGTATTTT. Based on the CDR3 plus reference TRBV30 and TRBJ2-3, the full variable domain is SQTIHQWPATLVQPVGSPLSLECTVEGTSNPNLYWYRQAAGRGLQLLFYSVGIGQISSEVPQNLSASRPQDRQFILSSKKLLLSDSGFYLCAWSGQGGTQYFGPGTRLTVL.